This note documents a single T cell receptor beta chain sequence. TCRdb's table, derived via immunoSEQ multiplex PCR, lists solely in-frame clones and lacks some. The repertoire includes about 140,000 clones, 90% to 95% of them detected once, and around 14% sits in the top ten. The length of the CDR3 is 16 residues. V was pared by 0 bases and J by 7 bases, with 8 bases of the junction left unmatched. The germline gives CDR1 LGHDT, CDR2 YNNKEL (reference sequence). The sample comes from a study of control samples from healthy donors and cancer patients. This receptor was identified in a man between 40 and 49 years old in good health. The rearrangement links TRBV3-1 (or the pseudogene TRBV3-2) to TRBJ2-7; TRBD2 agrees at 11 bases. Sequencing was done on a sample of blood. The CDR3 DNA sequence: TGTGCCAGCAGCCAAGATTTTGTAGCGGGGGGGCGGGAGCAGTACTTC. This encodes CASSQDFVAGGREQYF.